This T cell receptor (beta chain) was identified in a study of OX40 agonist ivuxolimab in advanced cancers. Blood sampling was done at baseline, cycle 4 day 1, and cycle 7 day 1. Using immunoSEQ multiplex PCR, the repertoire was profiled, and TCRdb retains in-frame clones only, with some absent. Found here are tens of thousands of clones, around 85% of them singletons; the top ten hold roughly 0.22%. Germline V gene lookup returns CDR1 LNHDA and CDR2 SQIVND (reference sequence). The V and J ends lost 6 bases and 4 bases, in that order; junction bases with no gene match: 10. CDR3 length: 18 amino acids.

Here the sequenced sample was CD4+ or CD8+ T cells sorted from blood, taken in a trial of the OX40 agonist ivuxolimab. This sequence joins TRBV19 and TRBJ2-6; 12 bases agree with TRBD1. The source of this sequence is an adult with an advanced solid tumor such as melanoma, head and neck, liver or kidney cancer. The DNA for the CDR3 is TGTGCCAGTAGAGTCCCGGGACAGGGGGCGCGAGGGGCCAACGTCCTGACTTTC. Protein product: CASRVPGQGARGANVLTF.